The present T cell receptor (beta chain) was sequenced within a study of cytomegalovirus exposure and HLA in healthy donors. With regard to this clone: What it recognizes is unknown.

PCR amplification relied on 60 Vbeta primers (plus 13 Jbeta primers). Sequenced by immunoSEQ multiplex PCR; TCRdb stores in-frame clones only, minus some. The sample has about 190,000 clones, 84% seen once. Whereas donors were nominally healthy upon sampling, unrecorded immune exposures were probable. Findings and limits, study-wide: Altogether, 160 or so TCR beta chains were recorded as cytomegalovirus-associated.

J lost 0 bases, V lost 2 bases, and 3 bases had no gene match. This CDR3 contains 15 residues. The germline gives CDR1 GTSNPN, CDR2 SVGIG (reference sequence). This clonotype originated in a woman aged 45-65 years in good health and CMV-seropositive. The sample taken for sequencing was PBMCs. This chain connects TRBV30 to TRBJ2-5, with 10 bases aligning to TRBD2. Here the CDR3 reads CAWSIAGGHQETQYF. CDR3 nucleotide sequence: TGTGCCTGGAGTATAGCGGGGGGACACCAAGAGACCCAGTACTTC.